Following are 32 T cell receptor beta chains from one sample sequenced in a study of blood T cell repertoires in COVID-19 (dated by TCRdb to the early 2020s). The protocol used for the library was the immunoSEQ multiplex PCR assay. This is the immuneACCESS table as TCRdb keeps it, with only in-frame sequences that have V and J called. A part of the clones is gone; compared with another copy, unresolved V genes explain less than half, and the rest is unexplained. The sample table holds 150,000 to 200,000 clones, of which 88% were seen once. The ten largest clones take up 5% to 6.5% of the sample. The source material was peripheral blood. The receptors were sampled from a man in his forties or fifties with active or convalescent COVID-19.

V is TRBV29-1 and J is TRBJ2-1; 14 bases align to TRBD2. CDR1 is SQVTM and CDR2 is ANQGSEA in the germline V gene. This CDR3 has 17 residues. V was clipped by 6 bases and J by 1 base; unmatched bases: 8. The CDR3 DNA reads as TGCAGCGTGGGACTAGCGGGAGAGATGCAGTCCTACAATGAGCAGTTCTTC. Translation: CSVGLAGEMQSYNEQFF.

V and J are TRBV7-2 and TRBJ2-3; TRBD1 aligns across 7 bases. J was trimmed by 0 bases and V by 4 bases; bases with no gene match: 7. This CDR3 has 16 residues. Germline lookup yields CDR1 SGHTA and CDR2 FQGNSA. The CDR3 here is CASSSRQGSSTDTQYF. CDR3 DNA sequence: TGTGCCAGCAGCTCGCGACAGGGTTCTAGCACAGATACGCAGTATTTT.

This chain connects TRBV19 to TRBJ2-7, with D perhaps TRBD1 (6 bases). From germline, CDR1 is LNHDA and CDR2 SQIVND (reference sequence). This CDR3 region has 20 residues. V was shortened by 7 bases and J by 3 bases, with 34 bases between the two germline ends. The CDR3 region is CASKLFWGRTYKLRDYEQYF. CDR3 sequence (DNA): TGTGCCAGTAAACTGTTCTGGGGGCGGACCTATAAATTAAGGGACTACGAGCAGTACTTC. Supplemented by reference TRBV19 and TRBJ2-7, the full variable domain reads DGGITQSPKYLFRKEGQNVTLSCEQNLNHDAMYWYRQDPGQGLRLIYYSQIVNDFQKGDIAEGYSVSREKKESFPLTVTSAQKNPTAFYLCASKLFWGRTYKLRDYEQYFGPGTRLTVT.

The rearrangement links TRBV5-1 to TRBJ2-5, with TRBD2 identical over 8 bases. Germline V CDR1 and CDR2: SGHRS, YFSETQ. This CDR3 is 15 amino acids long. V dropped 1 base and J dropped 5; count of bases not matched to a gene: 7. The CDR3 bases are TGCGCCAGCAGCTTGAGCGGGGGAAGTGGGGAGACCCAGTACTTC. The encoded protein is CASSLSGGSGETQYF.

V is TRBV15 and J is TRBJ1-1; 8 bases line up with TRBD1. The CDR3 totals 15 residues. The V and J ends lost 5 bases and 0 bases, in that order; junction bases with no gene match: 5. CDR1 and CDR2 from the germline V gene are LNHNV and YYDKDF (reference sequence). The CDR3 protein is CATSFDRGMNTEAFF. CDR3 sequence (DNA): TGTGCCACCAGCTTTGACAGGGGAATGAACACTGAAGCTTTCTTT. The full variable domain, with the rest looked up from reference TRBV15 and TRBJ1-1, is DAMVIQNPRYQVTQFGKPVTLSCSQTLNHNVMYWYQQKSSQAPKLLFHYYDKDFNNEADTPDNFQSRRPNTSFCFLDIRSPGLGDTAMYLCATSFDRGMNTEAFFGQGTRLTVV.

This chain joins TRBV18 and TRBJ2-7; 7 bases are a match to TRBD2. V gave up 3 bases and J gave up 6 bases; unmatched junction bases: 8. CDR3 size: 14 residues. Germline V gives CDR1 KGHSH, CDR2 LQKENI. The CDR3 region has the DNA TGTGCCAGCTCACCGGGCCCCGGGGGGACCGAGCAGTACTTC. It is translated as CASSPGPGGTEQYF.

V usage is TRBV5-1 and J usage is TRBJ2-1; 9 nucleotides line up with TRBD1. In germline, CDR1 is SGHRS, CDR2 YFSETQ. V lost 4 bases and J lost 2; bases outside the gene matches: 4. The CDR3 loop spans 15 amino acids. Here the CDR3 reads CASSPGQGPYNEQFF. The CDR3 bases are TGCGCCAGCAGCCCAGGACAGGGGCCCTACAATGAGCAGTTCTTC.

This chain uses TRBV3-1 (or the pseudogene TRBV3-2) with TRBJ1-2; maybe TRBD1 (5 bases). Trimming took 6 bases from V and 6 from J, leaving 17 bases between them. The CDR3 sequence is 14 residues long. Germline CDR1 LGHDT, CDR2 YNNKEL (reference sequence). CDR3 amino acids: CASRGDGWGDGYTF. CDR3 in DNA: TGTGCCAGCAGAGGGGACGGATGGGGGGATGGCTACACCTTC.

The V call is TRBV7-9, the J call TRBJ1-1; D possibly corresponds to TRBD1 (5 bases). CDR3 length equals 15 residues. The germline V gene encodes CDR1 SEHNR and CDR2 FQNEAQ (reference sequence). Between the trimmed V and J ends, which lost 2 bases and 0 bases, there was a span of 10 bases. Here the CDR3 DNA reads TGTGCCAGCAGCTTAAGGGGAAATATGAACACTGAAGCTTTCTTT. Translating it yields CASSLRGNMNTEAFF. Variable domain in full (rest from reference TRBV7-9 and TRBJ1-1): DTGVSQNPRHKITKRGQNVTFRCDPISEHNRLYWYRQTLGQGPEFLTYFQNEAQLEKSRLLSDRFSAERPKGSFSTLEIQRTEQGDSAMYLCASSLRGNMNTEAFFGQGTRLTVV.

This chain links TRBV3-1 (or the pseudogene TRBV3-2) with TRBJ1-3; 10 positions agree with TRBD1. The CDR3 is made up of 17 amino acids. V trimming: 0 bases; J trimming: 3 bases; junction bases outside the gene matches: 5. Per germline, CDR1 LGHDT and CDR2 YNNKEL (reference sequence). The CDR3 DNA sequence: TGTGCCAGCAGCCAAGAAGGGACAGGGGTTCTTGGAAACACCATATATTTT. As protein: CASSQEGTGVLGNTIYF.

This chain links TRBV9 with TRBJ2-2, with 12 bases identical to TRBD2. The germline V gene has CDR1 SGDLS and CDR2 YYNGEE. V trimming: 2 bases; J trimming: 5 bases; junction bases outside the gene matches: 4. The CDR3 totals 16 residues. CDR3 sequence: CASSVYGLAGTGELFF. The CDR3 region has the DNA TGTGCCAGCAGCGTCTACGGACTAGCGGGGACCGGGGAGCTGTTTTTT.

This clone appeared a few times. V gene TRBV3-1 (or the pseudogene TRBV3-2) combines with J gene TRBJ1-1; 8 bases fit TRBD1. The germline V gene encodes CDR1 LGHDT and CDR2 YNNKEL (reference sequence). Trimming at V came to 4 bases and at J to 3 bases, leaving 4 bases not matched to a gene. The CDR3 totals 14 residues. The CDR3 coding sequence is TGTGCCAGCAGCCTAAAGACAGGGGACACTGAAGCTTTCTTT. It translates to CASSLKTGDTEAFF.

V gene TRBV19 combines with J gene TRBJ2-7; D possibly corresponds to TRBD2 (6 bases). The CDR3 length is 14 residues. The germline gives CDR1 LNHDA, CDR2 SQIVND (reference sequence). The V end was cut by 3 bases, the J end by 0 bases, with 9 bases between. DNA for the CDR3: TGTGCCAGTAGTATGTCCGGGAGCTCCTACGAGCAGTACTTC. Protein: CASSMSGSSYEQYF.

This chain links TRBV28 with TRBJ1-5; unclear D gene. The CDR3 is 13 amino acids. Trimming shortened V by 4 bases and J by 4 bases, and 8 bases separated the two germline ends. Germline V gene data show CDR1 as MDHEN and CDR2 as SYDVKM. The CDR3 loop reads CASSSSANQPQHF. DNA for the CDR3: TGTGCCAGCAGTTCATCAGCGAATCAGCCCCAGCATTTT.

The V gene is TRBV7-2, the J gene TRBJ2-5; D gene ambiguous. CDR1 and CDR2 (germline): SGHTA, FQGNSA. The CDR3 sequence is 16 residues long. V was trimmed by 1 base and J by 1 base, leaving 13 bases between them. The CDR3 here is CASSLVSASSQETQYF. CDR3 DNA sequence: TGTGCCAGCAGCTTAGTTTCAGCGTCCAGCCAAGAGACCCAGTACTTC.

The V call is TRBV10-3, the J call TRBJ1-1; 8 bases are shared with TRBD1. Germline CDR1 ENHRY, CDR2 SYGVKD. The J segment lost 5 bases and the V segment lost 0 bases, leaving 5 bases of the junction unmatched. This CDR3 has 15 residues. The CDR3 reads CAISESDRVRTEAFF. The CDR3 nucleotides read TGTGCCATCAGTGAGTCGGACAGGGTGAGGACTGAAGCTTTCTTT.

This chain uses TRBV27 with TRBJ2-3; D is undetermined. The CDR3 is made up of 14 amino acids. The germline CDR1 and CDR2 sequences are MNHEY and SMNVEV (reference sequence). V dropped 2 bases and J dropped 6 bases, with 12 bases sitting between them. The CDR3 DNA reads TGTGCCAGCAGTTTACTGGCCTCTTCGGATACGCAGTATTTT. It is translated as CASSLLASSDTQYF.

The chain uses TRBV7-2 and TRBJ1-1; no clear D gene. There are 15 residues in the CDR3. Germline values: CDR1 SGHTA, CDR2 FQGNSA. Trimming left V 3 bases short and J 0 bases short, with 11 bases between. The DNA for the CDR3 is TGTGCCAGCAGCTTTACTGCAGGTTTGAACACTGAAGCTTTCTTT. It encodes CASSFTAGLNTEAFF.

The chain recombines TRBV19 with TRBJ1-5; 8 bases are a match to TRBD1. With 6 bases clipped from V and 3 bases from J, the junction kept 7 bases outside the gene matches. Per the germline V gene, CDR1 is LNHDA and CDR2 is SQIVND (reference sequence). CDR3 length: 15 residues. DNA of the CDR3: TGTGCCAGTAGGAAGGACAGGGCTTCCAATCAGCCCCAGCATTTT. This gives the protein CASRKDRASNQPQHF.

The V and J genes are TRBV5-1 and TRBJ1-5; D may be TRBD1 (6 bases). This CDR3 comprises 15 residues. V gave up 4 bases and J gave up 3 bases, with 14 bases separating them. Looked up from germline, CDR1 is SGHRS and CDR2 is YFSETQ. In nucleotides, the CDR3 is TGCGCCAGCAGCCTGGAGGGGGTCGACAATCAGCCCCAGCATTTT. It yields the protein CASSLEGVDNQPQHF.

The chain couples TRBV19 to TRBJ2-2; D is perhaps TRBD2 (6 bases). Germline CDR1 is LNHDA and CDR2 is SQIVND (reference sequence). Trimming removed 9 bases at V and 0 bases at J, with 17 bases between. The CDR3 spans 16 residues. The CDR3 here is CASSIGGATNTGELFF. For the CDR3, the DNA is TGTGCCAGCTCAATCGGGGGTGCCACGAACACCGGGGAGCTGTTTTTT.

This chain uses TRBV6-5 with TRBJ2-4; perhaps TRBD1 as D (6 bases). The CDR3 spans 11 residues. Germline V gene lookup returns CDR1 MNHEY and CDR2 SVGAGI. Trimming removed 10 bases at V and 6 bases at J, with 10 bases between. CDR3 sequence: CATGRGNIQYF. In DNA, the CDR3 is TGTGCCACTGGCAGGGGAAACATTCAGTACTTC.

The chain couples TRBV2 to TRBJ2-7; tentatively, D is TRBD2 (6 bases). Per the germline V gene, CDR1 is SNHLY and CDR2 is FYNNEI. V was pared by 8 bases and J by 4 bases, with 18 bases between. This CDR3 is built from 14 residues. The CDR3 is CASETGLPGYEQYF. The CDR3 nucleotides are TGTGCCAGCGAGACGGGACTCCCAGGATACGAGCAGTACTTC. Looking up the rest from reference TRBV2 and TRBJ2-7 gives the full variable domain: EPEVTQTPSHQVTQMGQEVILRCVPISNHLYFYWYRQILGQKVEFLVSFYNNEISEKSEIFDDQFSVERPDGSNFTLKIRSTKLEDSAMYFCASETGLPGYEQYFGPGTRLTVT.

The rearrangement joins TRBV5-4 to TRBJ2-2, with a tentative D call TRBD2 (6 bases). Germline values: CDR1 SGHNT, CDR2 YYREEE (reference sequence). The ends were cut back, 4 bases at V and 3 bases at J, with 13 bases in the middle. This CDR3 is built from 15 residues. The CDR3 bases are TGTGCCAGCAGCGGAGGGATTGGGTACACCGGGGAGCTGTTTTTT. Residues: CASSGGIGYTGELFF. Supplemented by reference TRBV5-4 and TRBJ2-2, the full variable domain reads ETGVTQSPTHLIKTRGQQVTLRCSSQSGHNTVSWYQQALGQGPQFIFQYYREEENGRGNFPPRFSGLQFPNYSSELNVNALELDDSALYLCASSGGIGYTGELFFGEGSRLTVL.

This clone was seen only a few times. This sample also contains other DNA sequences that code for the same CDR3. As DNA, the CDR3 is TGTGCCAGCAGCCCAAGAGGAGGGACTGAAGCTTTCTTT. Protein: CASSPRGGTEAFF. The rearrangement links TRBV12-3 or TRBV12-4 to TRBJ1-1; D unclear. The CDR3 is made up of 13 amino acids. Trimming shortened V by 6 bases and J by 5 bases, and 13 bases separated the two germline ends.

The chain recombines TRBV19 with TRBJ2-3, with TRBD2 identical over 12 bases. Trimming cost V 7 bases and J 2 bases; bases outside gene matches: 13. The CDR3 totals 18 residues. Looked up from germline, CDR1 is LNHDA and CDR2 is SQIVND (reference sequence). The CDR3 sequence: CASNIRRLAGENTDTQYF. The DNA of the CDR3 is TGTGCCAGTAACATACGAAGACTAGCGGGAGAAAACACAGATACGCAGTATTTT.

This clone is a singleton in its sample. The V call is TRBV27, the J call TRBJ2-3, with 9 bases identical to TRBD2. The germline gives CDR1 MNHEY, CDR2 SMNVEV (reference sequence). The CDR3 sequence is 20 residues long. Trimming at V came to 5 bases and at J to 0 bases, leaving 18 bases not matched to a gene. CDR3 nucleotide sequence: TGTGCCAGCAGTACCTCCCCTCCCATAGCGGGAGCATCTAGCACAGATACGCAGTATTTT. Amino acid sequence: CASSTSPPIAGASSTDTQYF.

V usage is TRBV3-1 (or the pseudogene TRBV3-2) and J usage is TRBJ2-7; tentatively, D is TRBD1 (6 bases). CDR3 length equals 12 residues. CDR1 and CDR2 from the germline V gene are LGHDT and YNNKEL (reference sequence). V was cut by 2 bases and J by 6 bases, with 8 bases left in between. This CDR3 reads CASSQLRGEQYF. CDR3 sequence (DNA): TGTGCCAGCAGCCAACTCAGGGGCGAGCAGTACTTC.

The chain carries TRBV28 and TRBJ2-2; the D is unclear. Germline CDR1 and CDR2: MDHEN and SYDVKM. The CDR3 extends over 14 amino acids. Trimming took 3 bases from V and 5 from J, leaving 10 bases between them. CDR3 nucleotides: TGTGCCAGCAGTTTCTCGGGTGGGACCGGGGAGCTGTTTTTT. Translating it yields CASSFSGGTGELFF.

The rearrangement links TRBV6-5 to TRBJ1-6, with a weak D call TRBD1 (5 bases). Trimming took 6 bases from V and 4 from J, leaving 7 bases between them. This CDR3 is built from 13 residues. From germline, CDR1 is MNHEY and CDR2 SVGAGI. Written as DNA, the CDR3 is TGTGCCAGCAGACAGGATTATAATTCACCCCTCCACTTT. As protein: CASRQDYNSPLHF.

This rearrangement joins TRBV10-3 to TRBJ2-6, with 9 bases identical to TRBD1. The CDR3 spans 18 residues. The ends lost 6 bases at V and 0 bases at J; junction bases unmatched: 9. Germline-derived CDR1 and CDR2 are ENHRY and SYGVKD. DNA for the CDR3: TGTGCCATCAGCCAACCGGGACAGGGTATCTCTGGGGCCAACGTCCTGACTTTC. Translation gives CAISQPGQGISGANVLTF.

V usage is TRBV19 and J usage is TRBJ1-1; the D gene is possibly TRBD1 (5 bases). This CDR3 comprises 12 residues. Per the germline V gene, CDR1 is LNHDA and CDR2 is SQIVND (reference sequence). The V gene lost 5 bases and the J gene lost 5 bases, with 9 bases spanning the gap. In DNA form, the CDR3 reads TGTGCCAGTAGTGTGGGGGGGACTGAAGCTTTCTTT. Its translation is CASSVGGTEAFF.